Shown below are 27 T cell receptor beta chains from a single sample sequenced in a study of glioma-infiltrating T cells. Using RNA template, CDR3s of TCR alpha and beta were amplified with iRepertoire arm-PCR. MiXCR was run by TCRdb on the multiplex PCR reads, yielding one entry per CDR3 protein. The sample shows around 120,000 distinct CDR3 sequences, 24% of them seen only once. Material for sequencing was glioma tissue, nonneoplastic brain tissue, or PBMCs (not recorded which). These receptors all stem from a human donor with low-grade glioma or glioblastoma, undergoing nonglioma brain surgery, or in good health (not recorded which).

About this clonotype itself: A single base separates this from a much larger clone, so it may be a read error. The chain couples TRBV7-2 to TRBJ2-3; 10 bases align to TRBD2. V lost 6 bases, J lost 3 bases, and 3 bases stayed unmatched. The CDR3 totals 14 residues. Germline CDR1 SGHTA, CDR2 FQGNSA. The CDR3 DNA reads TGTGCCAGCAGAAGCGGGGGGGCGACAGATACGCAGTATTTT. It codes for CASRSGGATDTQYF. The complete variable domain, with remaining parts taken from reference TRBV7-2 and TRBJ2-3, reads GAGVSQSPSNKVTEKGKDVELRCDPISGHTALYWYRQSLGQGLEFLIYFQGNSAPDKSGLPSDRFSAERTGGSVSTLTIQRTQQEDSAVYLCASRSGGATDTQYFGPGTRLTVL.

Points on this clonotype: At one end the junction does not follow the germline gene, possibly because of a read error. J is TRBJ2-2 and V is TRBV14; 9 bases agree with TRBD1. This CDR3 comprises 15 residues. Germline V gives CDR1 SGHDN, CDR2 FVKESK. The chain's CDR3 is CASSQGQGNTGELFF. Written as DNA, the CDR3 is TGCGCCAGCAGCCAGGGACAGGGAAACACCGGGGAGCTGTTTTTT.

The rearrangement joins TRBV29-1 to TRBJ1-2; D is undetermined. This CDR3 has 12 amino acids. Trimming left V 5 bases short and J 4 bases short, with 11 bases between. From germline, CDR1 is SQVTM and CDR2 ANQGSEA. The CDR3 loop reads CSVQAASYGYTF. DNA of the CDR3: TGCAGCGTTCAGGCAGCAAGCTATGGCTACACCTTC. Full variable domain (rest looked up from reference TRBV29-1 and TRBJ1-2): SAVISQKPSRDICQRGTSLTIQCQVDSQVTMMFWYRQQPGQSLTLIATANQGSEATYESGFVIDKFPISRPNLTFSTLTVSNMSPEDSSIYLCSVQAASYGYTFGSGTRLTVV.

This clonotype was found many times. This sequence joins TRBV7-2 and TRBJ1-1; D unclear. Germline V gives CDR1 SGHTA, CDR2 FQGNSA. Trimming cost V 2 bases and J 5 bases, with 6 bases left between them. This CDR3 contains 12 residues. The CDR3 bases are TGTGCCAGCAGCTTACGGGTGACTGAAGCTTTCTTT. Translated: CASSLRVTEAFF.

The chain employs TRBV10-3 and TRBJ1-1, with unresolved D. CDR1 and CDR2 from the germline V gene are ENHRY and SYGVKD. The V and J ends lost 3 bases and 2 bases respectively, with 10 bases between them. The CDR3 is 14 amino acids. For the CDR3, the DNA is TGTGCCATCAGTGAAAGGACGGTAAACACTGAAGCTTTCTTT. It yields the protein CAISERTVNTEAFF.

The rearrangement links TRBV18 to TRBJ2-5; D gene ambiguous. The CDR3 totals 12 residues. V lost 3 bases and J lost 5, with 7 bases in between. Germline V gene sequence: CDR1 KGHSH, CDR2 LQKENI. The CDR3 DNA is TGTGCCAGCTCACCGACTCGGGAGACCCAGTACTTC. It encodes CASSPTRETQYF.

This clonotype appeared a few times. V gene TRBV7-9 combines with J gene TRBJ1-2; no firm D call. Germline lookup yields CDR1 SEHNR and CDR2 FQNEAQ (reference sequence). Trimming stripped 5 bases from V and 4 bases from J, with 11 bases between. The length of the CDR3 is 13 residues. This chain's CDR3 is CASSPPGFYGYTF. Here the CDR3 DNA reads TGTGCCAGCAGCCCGCCGGGGTTCTATGGCTACACCTTC.

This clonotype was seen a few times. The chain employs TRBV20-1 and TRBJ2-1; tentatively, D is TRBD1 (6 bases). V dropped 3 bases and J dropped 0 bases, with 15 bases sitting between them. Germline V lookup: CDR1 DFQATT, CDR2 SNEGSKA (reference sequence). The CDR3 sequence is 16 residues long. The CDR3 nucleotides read TGCAGTGCTAGTCAGGGAATAGGGGGCTCCTACAATGAGCAGTTCTTC. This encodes CSASQGIGGSYNEQFF.

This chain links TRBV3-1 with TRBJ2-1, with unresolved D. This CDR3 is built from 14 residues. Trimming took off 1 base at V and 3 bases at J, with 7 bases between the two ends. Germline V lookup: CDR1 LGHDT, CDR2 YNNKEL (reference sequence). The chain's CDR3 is CASSQAGLYNEQFF. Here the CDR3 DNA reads TGTGCCAGCAGCCAAGCCGGGCTCTACAATGAGCAGTTCTTC.

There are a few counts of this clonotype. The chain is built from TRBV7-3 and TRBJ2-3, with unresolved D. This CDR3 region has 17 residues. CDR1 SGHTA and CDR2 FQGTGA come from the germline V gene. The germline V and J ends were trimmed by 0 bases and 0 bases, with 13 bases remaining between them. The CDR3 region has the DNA TGTGCCAGCAGCTTAACGCCCCAAGTAGCTAGCACAGATACGCAGTATTTT. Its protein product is CASSLTPQVASTDTQYF.

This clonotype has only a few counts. CDR3 in amino acids: CSAPRQAPADTQYF. The DNA of the CDR3 is TGCAGTGCTCCCCGACAGGCCCCGGCAGATACGCAGTATTTT. The rearrangement uses TRBV20-1 and TRBJ2-3, with TRBD1 as a possible D gene (6 bases). V lost 5 bases to trimming and J lost 4 bases, with 16 bases between them. Per germline, CDR1 DFQATT and CDR2 SNEGSKA (reference sequence). The CDR3 is 14 amino acids.

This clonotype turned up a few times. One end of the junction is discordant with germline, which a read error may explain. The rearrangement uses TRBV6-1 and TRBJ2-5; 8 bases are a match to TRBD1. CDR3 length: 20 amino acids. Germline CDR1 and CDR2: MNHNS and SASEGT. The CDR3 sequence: CAISDPLFRGLLGNRETQYF. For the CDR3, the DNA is TGTGCCATCAGTGACCCGTTATTCAGGGGGCTTTTAGGGAACCGAGAGACCCAGTACTTC.

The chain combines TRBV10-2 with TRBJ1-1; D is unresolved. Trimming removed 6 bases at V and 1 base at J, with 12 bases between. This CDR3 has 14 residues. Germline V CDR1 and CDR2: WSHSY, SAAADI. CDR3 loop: CASRSVAENTEAFF. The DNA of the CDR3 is TGCGCCAGCAGATCGGTGGCAGAGAACACTGAAGCTTTCTTT.

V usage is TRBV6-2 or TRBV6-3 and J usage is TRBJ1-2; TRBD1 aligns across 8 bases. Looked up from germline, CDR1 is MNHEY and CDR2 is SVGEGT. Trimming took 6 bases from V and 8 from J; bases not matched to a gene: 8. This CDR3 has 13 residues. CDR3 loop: CASRFDRGEGYTF. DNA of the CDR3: TGTGCCAGCAGGTTCGACAGGGGCGAAGGCTACACCTTC.

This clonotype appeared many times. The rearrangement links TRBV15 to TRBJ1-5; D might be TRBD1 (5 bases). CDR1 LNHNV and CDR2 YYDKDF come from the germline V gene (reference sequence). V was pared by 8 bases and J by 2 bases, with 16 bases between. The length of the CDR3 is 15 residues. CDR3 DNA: TGTGCCACCGGGAGGGCCAGGGACGGCAATCAGCCCCAGCATTTT. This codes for CATGRARDGNQPQHF.

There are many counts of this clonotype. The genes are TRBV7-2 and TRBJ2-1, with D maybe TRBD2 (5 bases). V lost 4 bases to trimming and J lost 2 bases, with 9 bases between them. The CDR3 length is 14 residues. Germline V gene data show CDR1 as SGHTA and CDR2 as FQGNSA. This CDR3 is CASSSLGTYNEQFF. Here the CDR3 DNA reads TGTGCCAGCAGCTCCCTCGGGACCTACAATGAGCAGTTCTTC.

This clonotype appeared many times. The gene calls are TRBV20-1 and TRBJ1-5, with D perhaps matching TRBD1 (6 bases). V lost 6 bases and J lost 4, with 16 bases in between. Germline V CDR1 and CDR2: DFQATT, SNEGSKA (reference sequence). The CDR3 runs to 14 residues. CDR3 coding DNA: TGCAGTGCATCGCCCACAGGGTCAAATCAGCCCCAGCATTTT. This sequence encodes CSASPTGSNQPQHF.

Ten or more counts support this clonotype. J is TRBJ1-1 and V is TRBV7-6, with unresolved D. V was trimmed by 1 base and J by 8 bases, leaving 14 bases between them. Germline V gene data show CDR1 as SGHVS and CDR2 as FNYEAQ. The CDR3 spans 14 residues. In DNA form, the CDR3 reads TGTGCCAGCAGCTTAGACCCCCGGGATGCGGAAGCTTTCTTT. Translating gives CASSLDPRDAEAFF.

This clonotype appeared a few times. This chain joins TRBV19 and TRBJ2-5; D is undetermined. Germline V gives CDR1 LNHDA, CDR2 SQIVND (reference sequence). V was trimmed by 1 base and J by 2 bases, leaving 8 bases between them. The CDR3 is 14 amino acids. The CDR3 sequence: CASSIVNSQETQYF. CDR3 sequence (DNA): TGTGCCAGTAGTATAGTGAATAGTCAAGAGACCCAGTACTTC. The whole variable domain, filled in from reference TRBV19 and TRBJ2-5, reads DGGITQSPKYLFRKEGQNVTLSCEQNLNHDAMYWYRQDPGQGLRLIYYSQIVNDFQKGDIAEGYSVSREKKESFPLTVTSAQKNPTAFYLCASSIVNSQETQYFGPGTRLLVL.

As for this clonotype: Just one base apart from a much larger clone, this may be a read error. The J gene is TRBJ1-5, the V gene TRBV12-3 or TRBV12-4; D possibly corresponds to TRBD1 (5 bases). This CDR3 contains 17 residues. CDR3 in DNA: TGTGCCAGCAGTTTTGGGCAGGGTGATGTGAGCAATCAGCCCCAGCGTTTT. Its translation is CASSFGQGDVSNQPQRF.

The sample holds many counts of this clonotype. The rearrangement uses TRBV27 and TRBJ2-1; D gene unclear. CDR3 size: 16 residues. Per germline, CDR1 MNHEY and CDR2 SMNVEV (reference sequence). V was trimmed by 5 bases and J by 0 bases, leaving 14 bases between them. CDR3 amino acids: CASSPRVARSYNEQFF. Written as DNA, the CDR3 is TGTGCCAGCAGTCCCCGCGTAGCCCGCTCCTACAATGAGCAGTTCTTC.

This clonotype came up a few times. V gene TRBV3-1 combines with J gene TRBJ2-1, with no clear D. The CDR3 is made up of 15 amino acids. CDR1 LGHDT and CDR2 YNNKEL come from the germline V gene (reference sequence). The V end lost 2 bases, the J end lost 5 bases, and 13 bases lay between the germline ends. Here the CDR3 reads CASSQFSQSHNEQFF. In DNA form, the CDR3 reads TGTGCCAGCAGCCAATTTTCTCAATCCCACAATGAGCAGTTCTTC.

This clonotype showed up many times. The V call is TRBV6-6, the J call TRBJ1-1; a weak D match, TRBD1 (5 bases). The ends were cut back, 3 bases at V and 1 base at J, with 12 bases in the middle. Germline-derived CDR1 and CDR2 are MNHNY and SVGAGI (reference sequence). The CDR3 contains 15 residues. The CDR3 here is CASSYSGPRNTEAFF. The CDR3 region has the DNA TGTGCCAGCAGTTATTCGGGACCGAGGAACACTGAAGCTTTCTTT.

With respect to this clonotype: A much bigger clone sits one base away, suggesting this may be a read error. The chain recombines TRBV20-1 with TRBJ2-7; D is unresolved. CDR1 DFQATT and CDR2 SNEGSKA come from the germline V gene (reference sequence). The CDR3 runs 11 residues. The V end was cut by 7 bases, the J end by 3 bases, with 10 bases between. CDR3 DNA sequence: TGCAGTGATGGGTCCGACTACGAGCAGTACGTC. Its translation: CSDGSDYEQYV.

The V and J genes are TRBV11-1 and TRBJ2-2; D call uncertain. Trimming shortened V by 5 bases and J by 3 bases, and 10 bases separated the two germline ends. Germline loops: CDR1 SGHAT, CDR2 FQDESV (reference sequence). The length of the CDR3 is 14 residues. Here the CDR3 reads CASSPGPHTGELFF. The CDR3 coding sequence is TGTGCCAGCAGCCCCGGGCCCCACACCGGGGAGCTGTTTTTT.

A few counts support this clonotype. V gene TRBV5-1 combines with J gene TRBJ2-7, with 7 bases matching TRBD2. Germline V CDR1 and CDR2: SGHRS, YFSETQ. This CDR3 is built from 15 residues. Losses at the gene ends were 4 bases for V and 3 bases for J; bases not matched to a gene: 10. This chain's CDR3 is CASSPGGGGSYEQYV. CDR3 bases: TGCGCCAGCAGCCCGGGTGGCGGGGGAAGCTACGAGCAGTACGTC.

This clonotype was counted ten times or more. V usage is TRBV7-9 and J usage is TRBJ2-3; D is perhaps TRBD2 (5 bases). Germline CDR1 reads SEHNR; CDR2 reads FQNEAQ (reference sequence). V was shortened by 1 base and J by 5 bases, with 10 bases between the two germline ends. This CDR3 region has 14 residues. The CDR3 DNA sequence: TGTGCCAGCAGCTTAGGACGGGAAGTAGATACGCAGTATTTT. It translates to CASSLGREVDTQYF.